This is a list of T cell receptor beta chains from one sample in a study of shared clonotypes between healthy human individuals. Profiling relied on immunoSEQ multiplex PCR, and the TCRdb table lists in-frame clones only, not all of them. The sample holds about 2.4 million clones, more than 85% seen once. The sample taken for sequencing was naive CD4+ T cells from PBMCs. Receptors were obtained from a man aged 18 to 35 in good health. Some clones in this sample may be carry-over from other donors' samples. The CDR3 runs from the conserved cysteine through the conserved F or W.

v_gene	j_gene	CDR3aa
TRBV7-9	TRBJ1-2	CASSLGSAGGEDGYTF
TRBV15	TRBJ2-5	CATSRRLAGIRQETQYF
TRBV5-8	TRBJ2-5	CASSIGYSGTGDGAQYF
TRBV28	TRBJ1-1	CASSGPPFTEAFF
TRBV7-2	TRBJ2-1	CASSRRGTGGNEQFF
TRBV6-5	TRBJ2-7	CASSLGSGGSYEQYF
TRBV10-2	TRBJ1-6	CASFVGLNSPLHF
TRBV23-1	TRBJ2-1	CASSQSPGLAGFYRSYNEQFF
TRBV7-2	TRBJ2-3	CASSLAVGTDTQYF
TRBV28	TRBJ1-1	CASSGRQGVGEAFF
TRBV27	TRBJ1-5	CASSLIHSNQPQHF
TRBV30	TRBJ1-4	CAWSGPSFGKELFF
TRBV19	TRBJ2-2	CASSTGLAGDTGELFF
TRBV5-5	TRBJ2-7	CASIGLAGNYEQYF
TRBV28	TRBJ1-1	CAAKTGGVTEAFF
TRBV7-3	TRBJ1-3	CASSLEWGNTIYF
TRBV6-5	TRBJ1-2	CASRTGQAFGGYTF
TRBV18	TRBJ2-7	CASSPPGGEYF
TRBV18	TRBJ2-3	CASSPQTGRADTQYF
TRBV28	TRBJ1-5	CASSLVGGSNQPQHF
TRBV5-6	TRBJ2-3	CASSSPGGGINAQYF
TRBV28	TRBJ2-1	CASSLWLANNEQFF
TRBV29-1	TRBJ2-7	CSVEDQGYEQYF
TRBV28	TRBJ1-2	CASSSASGYYGYTF
TRBV7-2	TRBJ1-4	CASSLDRGNEKLFF
TRBV7-8	TRBJ2-7	CASNPGQAVYEQYF
TRBV5-1	TRBJ2-1	CASSLAIGLALEQFF
TRBV7-2	TRBJ2-2	CASSPRPNTGELFF
TRBV4-1	TRBJ2-6	CASSQGAGMTDSGANVLTF
TRBV6-5	TRBJ1-5	CASKLNRGRDQPQHF
TRBV4-2	TRBJ2-7	CASSRGTSGVYEQYF
TRBV27	TRBJ2-1	CASSFWKREGHPGEQFF
TRBV5-1	TRBJ1-2	CASSLAEAGINYGYTF
TRBV5-1	TRBJ1-4	CASSLGVGSTNEKLFF
TRBV27	TRBJ2-5	CASGHSGRAREETQYF
TRBV18	TRBJ2-7	CASSPPTSGTWEQYF
TRBV5-4	TRBJ1-1	CASSVRVRNTEAFF
TRBV15	TRBJ1-5	CATSRGGQRNQPQHF
TRBV5-1	TRBJ1-1	CASSSQGGDTEAFF
TRBV28	TRBJ1-5	CASSSRTGWDQPQHF
TRBV18	TRBJ2-3	CASSLYLGGVADTQYF
TRBV28	TRBJ2-6	CASSSGAFGANVLTF
TRBV7-3	TRBJ1-1	CASRGEDTEAFF
TRBV6-6	TRBJ1-6	CAIATRGDNSPLHF
TRBV5-4	TRBJ1-2	CASSSRREIYGYTF
TRBV10-3	TRBJ2-1	CAISPPGAGSSYNEQFF
TRBV5-1	TRBJ2-2	CASSSLAGDLGTGELFF
TRBV28	TRBJ1-5	CASQTPGPGRQPQHF
TRBV7-9	TRBJ2-3	CASSLAGGHTDTQYF
TRBV5-1	TRBJ1-2	CASSKGQGIDGYTF
TRBV5-5	TRBJ1-1	CASSLFWAQMNTEAFF
TRBV4-3	TRBJ2-7	CASSRLIARDGTSYEQYF
TRBV5-4	TRBJ2-7	CASSPPGLAGEQYF
TRBV7-2	TRBJ2-3	CASSLVGWTTDTQYF
TRBV28	TRBJ2-5	CASSFAGRETQYF
TRBV27	TRBJ2-1	CASSFYIGNEQFF
TRBV25-1	TRBJ2-6	CASMGAGANVLTF
TRBV11-2	TRBJ2-5	CASSPTLSVRWETQYF
TRBV20-1	TRBJ1-1	CSARWDGAFF